These 11 T cell receptor beta chains share one sample of origin, sequenced in a study of cytomegalovirus exposure and HLA in healthy donors. Primers: 60 Vbeta forward and 13 Jbeta reverse. Measured with immunoSEQ multiplex PCR; TCRdb has only the in-frame clones, and not every one. The table records fewer than 200,000 clones, about three quarters of them present only once. Sequenced sample: PBMCs. Receptor source: a female donor in good health and CMV-seronegative.

The chain uses TRBV11-1 and TRBJ2-1; D perhaps matches TRBD1 (6 bases). Trimming pared 2 bases from V and 8 bases from J, leaving 7 bases between. Germline-derived CDR1 and CDR2 are SGHAT and FQDESV (reference sequence). The length of the CDR3 is 12 residues. The DNA for the CDR3 is TGTGCCAGCAGCTTAACAGGGTATGAGCAGTTCTTC. It translates to CASSLTGYEQFF.

This sequence joins TRBV6-5 and TRBJ2-1, with D perhaps TRBD2 (5 bases). CDR1 and CDR2 (germline): MNHEY, SVGAGI. CDR3 length: 14 amino acids. Trimming took 4 bases from V and 7 from J, leaving 14 bases between them. CDR3 sequence reads: CASSFSRGWNEQFF. The CDR3 nucleotides read TGTGCCAGCAGTTTTTCCCGGGGATGGAATGAGCAGTTCTTC.

The chain has TRBV4-2 and TRBJ2-5; TRBD2 agrees at 10 bases. This CDR3 region has 16 residues. Per the germline V gene, CDR1 is LGHNA and CDR2 is YNFKEQ. With V trimmed by 1 base and J by 4 bases, 6 bases remained unmatched. The CDR3 DNA sequence: TGTGCCAGCAGCCAAGTGTTACTAGCGGGACCAGAGACCCAGTACTTC. Amino acids: CASSQVLLAGPETQYF.

This clone was counted only a few times. V gene TRBV5-4 combines with J gene TRBJ1-2; D is unclear. In germline, CDR1 is SGHNT, CDR2 YYREEE (reference sequence). V was pared by 4 bases and J by 6 bases, with 13 bases between. The CDR3 extends over 13 amino acids. CDR3 protein: CASSRSRDDGYTF. In nucleotides, the CDR3 is TGTGCCAGCAGCAGGAGTCGAGATGATGGCTACACCTTC.

The chain uses TRBV4-1 and TRBJ2-7, with 9 bases lining up with TRBD1. From germline, CDR1 is MGHRA and CDR2 YSYEKL. V was clipped by 4 bases and J by 3 bases; unmatched bases: 7. CDR3 length: 15 residues. The CDR3 nucleotides read TGCGCCAGCAGCCCTGGGACAGGGCCCTTCTACGAGCAGTACTTC. The encoded protein is CASSPGTGPFYEQYF.

This chain links TRBV19 with TRBJ1-1; TRBD1 is a possible D gene (6 bases). Germline CDR1 and CDR2: LNHDA and SQIVND (reference sequence). The CDR3 covers 15 residues. Trimming removed 7 bases from V and 2 bases from J, with 17 bases in between. DNA of the CDR3: TGTGCCAGTAAGGGTTCGGACAGACCTAACACTGAAGCTTTCTTT. This gives the protein CASKGSDRPNTEAFF.

Regarding this clone: The identical CDR3 is also encoded by other nucleotide sequences in the sample. The rearrangement links TRBV9 to TRBJ2-5, with a possible D match to TRBD1 (6 bases). This CDR3 contains 14 residues. V gave up 2 bases and J gave up 1 base, with 9 bases separating them. Germline values: CDR1 SGDLS, CDR2 YYNGEE. The CDR3 loop is CASSVSTGQETQYF. The CDR3 DNA is TGTGCCAGCAGCGTTTCGACAGGCCAAGAGACCCAGTACTTC.

The table lists this clone with a few counts. V usage is TRBV10-3 and J usage is TRBJ2-1; 10 nucleotides line up with TRBD2. The CDR3 extends over 15 amino acids. CDR1 is ENHRY, CDR2 SYGVKD, per germline. V lost 4 bases to trimming and J lost 5 bases; unmatched junction nucleotides: 5. CDR3 nucleotides: TGTGCCATCAGTGTTGGGACTAGCGTCAACAATGAGCAGTTCTTC. Its translation is CAISVGTSVNNEQFF.

The rearrangement joins TRBV6-1 to TRBJ2-7, with 11 nucleotides matching TRBD1. Germline V lookup: CDR1 MNHNS, CDR2 SASEGT. The V gene end was trimmed by 7 bases and the J gene end by 3 bases; junction bases not matched to a gene: 2. This CDR3 spans 13 amino acids. CDR3 loop: CASKGTGGYEQYF. The DNA for the CDR3 is TGTGCCAGCAAGGGGACAGGGGGCTACGAGCAGTACTTC.

The chain recombines TRBV6-1 with TRBJ2-7; 7 bases line up with TRBD1. The CDR3 sequence is 14 residues long. CDR1 and CDR2 (germline): MNHNS, SASEGT. V shed 8 bases, J shed 2 bases, and the junction held 9 bases outside the gene matches. The CDR3 region is CASGRTGNPYEQYF. The CDR3 nucleotides read TGTGCCAGCGGCCGGACAGGAAACCCCTACGAGCAGTACTTC.

CDR3 residues: CAWSNAETQYF. The CDR3 bases are TGTGCCTGGAGCAACGCGGAGACCCAGTACTTC. The V call is TRBV30, the J call TRBJ2-5; D is unclear. Germline V CDR1 and CDR2: GTSNPN, SVGIG (reference sequence). The V gene lost 3 bases and the J gene lost 5 bases, with 7 bases spanning the gap. The length of the CDR3 is 11 residues.